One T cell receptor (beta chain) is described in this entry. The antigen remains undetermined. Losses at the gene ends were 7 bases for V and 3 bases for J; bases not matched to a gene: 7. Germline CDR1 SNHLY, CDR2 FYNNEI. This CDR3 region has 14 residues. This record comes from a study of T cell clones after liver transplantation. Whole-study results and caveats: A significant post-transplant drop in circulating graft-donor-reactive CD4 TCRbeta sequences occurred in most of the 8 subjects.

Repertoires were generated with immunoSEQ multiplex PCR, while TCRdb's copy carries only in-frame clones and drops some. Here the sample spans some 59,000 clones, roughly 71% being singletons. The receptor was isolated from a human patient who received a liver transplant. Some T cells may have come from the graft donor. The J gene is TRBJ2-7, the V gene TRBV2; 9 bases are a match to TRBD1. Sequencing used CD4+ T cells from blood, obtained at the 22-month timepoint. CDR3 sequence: CASIAGTGNYEQYF. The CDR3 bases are TGTGCCAGCATTGCCGGGACAGGGAACTACGAGCAGTACTTC.